Listed below are T cell receptor beta chains from one sample, sequenced in a study of shared clonotypes between healthy human individuals. Data came from immunoSEQ multiplex PCR; TCRdb stores just in-frame clones and leaves some out. The sample includes some 2.1 million clones, 90% to 95% of them seen just once. The sample taken for sequencing was naive CD8+ T cells from PBMCs. The receptors shown here come from a man aged 18 to 30 in good health. Some clones in this sample may be carry-over from other donors' samples. Each CDR3 is given with its conserved first and last residue. D genes are given only for firm matches. The listing skips clone size in some rows; elsewhere it reads once, few, many or a size class.

V gene	J gene	clone size	D gene	CDR3 protein	CDR3 DNA
TRBV19	TRBJ2-2	few	-	CASSISGELFF	TGTGCCAGTAGTATCTCCGGGGAGCTGTTTTTT
TRBV6-6	TRBJ2-2	few	-	CASSPLTGELFF	TGTGCCAGCAGTCCGCTCACCGGGGAGCTGTTTTTT
TRBV7-9	TRBJ1-1	-	-	CASNKGERISEAFF	TGTGCCAGCAACAAGGGGGAAAGGATCTCTGAAGCTTTCTTT
TRBV7-9	TRBJ2-5	-	-	CASSLITEWETQYF	TGTGCCAGCAGCTTAATTACGGAGTGGGAGACCCAGTACTTC
TRBV11-3	TRBJ2-1	-	-	CASSPRLSYEQFF	TGTGCCAGCAGCCCCAGATTATCTTACGAGCAGTTCTTC
TRBV5-6	TRBJ2-7	-	TRBD1	CASSLGQGNYEQYF	TGTGCCAGCAGCTTGGGACAGGGGAACTACGAGCAGTACTTC
TRBV2	TRBJ2-2	-	TRBD1	CASIRTGVNTGELFF	TGTGCCAGCATCCGGACAGGGGTCAACACCGGGGAGCTGTTTTTT
TRBV10-1	TRBJ1-1	few	-	CASSVAWNTEAFF	TGCGCCAGCAGTGTCGCGTGGAACACTGAAGCTTTCTTT
TRBV29-1	TRBJ2-7	once	-	CSVRGALSYEQYF	TGCAGCGTTCGGGGGGCCCTCTCCTACGAGCAGTACTTC
TRBV9	TRBJ2-7	-	-	CASSVGGPSSYEQYF	TGTGCCAGCAGCGTGGGCGGCCCCAGCTCCTACGAGCAGTACTTC
TRBV27	TRBJ2-7	-	-	CASSLGAGSYEQYF	TGTGCCAGCAGTTTGGGGGCCGGCTCCTACGAGCAGTACTTC
TRBV19	TRBJ2-7	-	-	CASSIDLQAYEQYF	TGTGCCAGTAGTATAGATCTGCAGGCCTACGAGCAGTACTTC
TRBV4-1	TRBJ2-7	-	TRBD2	CASSQDPNSGSVYEQYF	TGCGCCAGCAGCCAAGACCCCAATAGCGGGAGTGTGTACGAGCAGTACTTC
TRBV9	TRBJ2-3	-	TRBD2	CASSVEASGSRYTQYF	TGTGCCAGCAGCGTAGAGGCTAGCGGGAGTCGGTATACGCAGTATTTT
TRBV5-1	TRBJ2-6	-	TRBD1	CASSSERTGKSTSGVLTF	TGCGCCAGCAGCTCCGAACGGACAGGGAAATCCACGTCCGGGGTCCTGACTTTC
TRBV19	TRBJ1-5	-	-	CASSYRGGGLSNQPQHF	TGTGCCAGTAGTTACCGGGGTGGGGGCTTGAGCAATCAGCCCCAGCATTTT
TRBV28	TRBJ1-2	-	-	CASSLLTAYGYTF	TGTGCCAGCAGTTTATTGACAGCCTATGGCTACACCTTC
TRBV27	TRBJ2-7	-	-	CASSPRGPSYEQYF	TGTGCCAGCAGTCCCAGGGGACCGTCCTACGAGCAGTACTTC
TRBV19	TRBJ2-5	-	TRBD1	CASSSSRGRAETQYF	TGTGCCAGTAGTTCGTCCAGGGGGCGCGCGGAGACCCAGTACTTC
TRBV7-9	TRBJ1-1	once	-	CASSLGGRGNEAFF	TGTGCCAGCAGCTTAGGTGGTCGAGGTAATGAAGCTTTCTTT
TRBV11-2	TRBJ2-2	-	-	CASSPPPRPGELFF	TGTGCCAGCAGCCCGCCCCCTCGGCCCGGGGAGCTGTTTTTT
TRBV29-1	TRBJ2-7	-	-	CSVDRGYEQYF	TGCAGCGTTGACAGGGGCTACGAGCAGTACTTC
TRBV19	TRBJ2-1	-	TRBD1	CASSIIFGQGINEQFF	TGTGCCAGTAGTATCATATTCGGACAGGGTATCAATGAGCAGTTCTTC
TRBV6-5	TRBJ1-2	few	TRBD1	CASSYKQTGNGYTF	TGTGCCAGCAGTTACAAACAGACAGGGAATGGCTACACCTTC
TRBV4-3	TRBJ2-3	-	TRBD2	CASSQDPAREEWNTQYF	TGCGCCAGCAGCCAAGACCCGGCGCGGGAGGAGTGGAATACGCAGTATTTT
TRBV10-1	TRBJ2-7	-	-	CASSPGPSSYEQYF	TGCGCCAGCAGTCCGGGGCCATCGTCCTACGAGCAGTACTTC
TRBV7-2	TRBJ2-7	-	-	CASRGVFGYEQYF	TGTGCCAGCAGAGGGGTTTTTGGCTACGAGCAGTACTTC
TRBV6-1	TRBJ2-7	-	-	CAIYPFRVYEQYF	TGTGCCATATACCCGTTCAGGGTCTACGAGCAGTACTTC
TRBV5-1	TRBJ2-7	-	TRBD2	CASSPQRQGLAGRIYF	TGCGCCAGCAGCCCTCAGAGACAGGGACTAGCGGGACGTATATACTTC
TRBV4-2	TRBJ2-1	-	TRBD2	CASSQAGRAGYNEQFF	TGTGCCAGCAGCCAAGCAGGGAGGGCCGGTTACAATGAGCAGTTCTTC
TRBV5-1	TRBJ2-1	-	-	CASSLAEVLNNEQFF	TGCGCCAGCAGCTTAGCCGAGGTCCTGAACAATGAGCAGTTCTTC
TRBV19	TRBJ2-7	-	-	CASSIARGSAYEQYF	TGTGCCAGTAGTATAGCCCGGGGAAGCGCCTACGAGCAGTACTTC
TRBV10-3	TRBJ1-1	few	-	CAISRGTEAFF	TGTGCCATCAGCAGGGGAACTGAAGCTTTCTTT
TRBV5-1	TRBJ2-5	-	-	CASSASYILAGETQYF	TGCGCCAGCAGCGCGTCCTATATTTTGGCGGGAGAGACCCAGTACTTC
TRBV28	TRBJ2-7	-	-	CASSLGGLTYEQYF	TGTGCCAGCAGTTTAGGCGGCCTTACCTACGAGCAGTACTTC
TRBV28	TRBJ1-1	-	TRBD1	CASSAQGVVGSTEAFF	TGTGCCAGCAGTGCACAGGGGGTGGTGGGGAGCACTGAAGCTTTCTTT
TRBV4-1	TRBJ1-3	-	-	CASSYLGSGNTIYF	TGCGCCAGCAGCTATCTGGGAAGCGGCAACACCATATATTTT
TRBV27	TRBJ2-7	-	TRBD2	CASNQLAGGNEQYF	TGTGCCAGCAACCAACTAGCGGGAGGCAACGAGCAGTACTTC
TRBV6-6	TRBJ2-5	-	-	CASSYSGGETQYF	TGTGCCAGCAGTTACTCGGGGGGTGAGACCCAGTACTTC
TRBV5-1	TRBJ2-5	-	-	CASSLGIQETQYF	TGCGCCAGCAGCTTGGGAATCCAAGAGACCCAGTACTTC
TRBV10-3	TRBJ2-7	-	TRBD1	CAISEFKTGPSYEQYF	TGTGCCATCAGTGAGTTTAAGACAGGGCCCTCCTACGAGCAGTACTTC
TRBV6-5	TRBJ2-2	-	TRBD1	CASSYVTGVLVGELFF	TGTGCCAGCAGTTACGTTACAGGGGTTTTGGTCGGGGAGCTGTTTTTT
TRBV7-9	TRBJ2-7	-	-	CASSADRGQFREQYF	TGTGCCAGCAGCGCCGACCGGGGGCAGTTCCGCGAGCAGTACTTC
TRBV27	TRBJ2-7	once	TRBD1	CASRPHRGLINEQYF	TGTGCCAGCAGACCCCACAGGGGGCTAATCAACGAGCAGTACTTC
TRBV5-4	TRBJ1-1	-	-	CASSYGGIRNTEAFF	TGTGCCAGCAGCTATGGCGGGATTAGGAACACTGAAGCTTTCTTT
TRBV7-2	TRBJ2-1	-	-	CASSRGYTYNEQFF	TGTGCCAGCAGCCGCGGGTACACCTACAATGAGCAGTTCTTC
TRBV4-1	TRBJ2-4	-	TRBD1	CASSSPGQKNIQYF	TGCGCCAGCAGCTCGCCGGGACAGAAAAACATTCAGTACTTC
TRBV5-6	TRBJ1-5	-	TRBD1	CASSLGGTGAQHF	TGTGCCAGCAGCTTGGGGGGGACAGGGGCCCAGCATTTT
TRBV7-8	TRBJ2-1	-	-	CASSLRSSGYNEQFF	TGTGCCAGCAGCTTAAGGTCCAGTGGGTACAATGAGCAGTTCTTC